The T cell receptor (beta chain) described here comes from a study of technical replicates of blood from a few donors. TCRdb's table, derived via immunoSEQ multiplex PCR, lists solely in-frame clones and lacks some. The sample lists approximately 87,000 clones, more than 90% occurring once. Germline assignment: CDR1 SGDLS and CDR2 YYNGEE. CDR3 length: 14 amino acids. Trimming pared 0 bases from V and 0 bases from J, leaving 6 bases between. The origin of this receptor is a human donor in good health. Some clones in this sample may be carry-over from other donors' samples. The sequencing input was T cells isolated from PBMCs. The chain has TRBV9 and TRBJ2-5; a possible D gene is TRBD1 (5 bases). CDR3 sequence reads: CASSVVDNQETQYF. The CDR3 nucleotides read TGTGCCAGCAGCGTAGTGGACAACCAAGAGACCCAGTACTTC.